The 32 T cell receptor beta chains below all came from one sample that was sequenced in a study of cytomegalovirus exposure and HLA in healthy donors. Amplification used 60 Vbeta primers and 13 Jbeta primers. Assay used: immunoSEQ multiplex PCR; TCRdb lists only in-frame clones, some missing. The sample carries around 150,000 clones, around 82% recorded once. Sequenced material: PBMCs. These TCRs come from a man over 45 in good health and CMV-seronegative.

The V call is TRBV2, the J call TRBJ1-2; D is perhaps TRBD1 (6 bases). The V gene lost 0 bases and the J gene lost 10 bases, with 18 bases spanning the gap. The CDR3 totals 15 residues. Germline V gene data show CDR1 as SNHLY and CDR2 as FYNNEI. The CDR3 here is CASSEALPGQAHYTF. CDR3 DNA sequence: TGTGCCAGCAGTGAAGCGCTTCCGGGACAAGCTCACTACACCTTC.

CDR3 nucleotide sequence: TGTGCCAGCAGCCCGGGACTAGCGGGAGAGCAGTTCTTC. Translation: CASSPGLAGEQFF. The V gene is TRBV14, the J gene TRBJ2-1; TRBD2 matches at 13 bases. With 4 bases clipped from V and 10 bases from J, the junction kept 1 base outside the gene matches. CDR1 and CDR2 from the germline V gene are SGHDN and FVKESK. The CDR3 has 13 residues.

Comment on this clone: Different DNA sequences within this sample yield the same CDR3. The CDR3 spells CASSYGDRGHNEQFF. CDR3 nucleotides: TGTGCCAGCAGCTATGGGGACAGGGGTCACAATGAGCAGTTCTTC. V and J are TRBV5-6 and TRBJ2-1; 10 bases line up with TRBD1. CDR1 and CDR2 from the germline V gene are SGHDT and YYEEEE. The trim removed 3 bases at V and 5 bases at J, leaving 5 bases unmatched. CDR3 length equals 15 residues.

This chain connects TRBV10-3 to TRBJ2-5; 8 positions agree with TRBD1. The CDR3 is 14 amino acids. Germline CDR1 ENHRY, CDR2 SYGVKD. V trimming: 6 bases; J trimming: 2 bases; junction bases outside the gene matches: 5. CDR3: CAIRGDRGQETQYF. The CDR3 DNA follows: TGTGCCATCAGAGGAGACAGGGGTCAAGAGACCCAGTACTTC.

V and J are TRBV11-2 and TRBJ1-1; TRBD1 might be the D (5 bases). This CDR3 spans 13 amino acids. CDR1 is SGHAT and CDR2 is FQNNGV in the germline V gene. Trimming left V 4 bases short and J 3 bases short, with 9 bases between. The CDR3 here is CASSSTAYTEAFF. Written as DNA, the CDR3 is TGTGCCAGCAGCTCGACAGCCTACACTGAAGCTTTCTTT. Full variable domain (rest looked up from reference TRBV11-2 and TRBJ1-1): EAGVAQSPRYKIIEKRQSVAFWCNPISGHATLYWYQQILGQGPKLLIQFQNNGVVDDSQLPKDRFSAERLKGVDSTLKIQPAKLEDSAVYLCASSSTAYTEAFFGQGTRLTVV.

This clone was seen a handful of times. The rearrangement joins TRBV10-3 to TRBJ1-1, with TRBD1 matching over 7 bases. The V segment lost 7 bases and the J segment 1 base; nucleotides outside the gene matches: 6. Germline CDR1 ENHRY, CDR2 SYGVKD. This CDR3 region has 14 residues. CDR3 sequence: CAINDREQNTEAFF. CDR3 in DNA: TGTGCCATCAACGACAGGGAGCAGAACACTGAAGCTTTCTTT.

This clone was found a few times. The genes are TRBV6-1 and TRBJ2-1; TRBD2 agrees at 13 bases. V was pared by 8 bases and J by 5 bases, with 3 bases of the junction left unmatched. The CDR3 has 14 residues. CDR1 and CDR2 (germline): MNHNS, SASEGT. The CDR3 coding sequence is TGTGCCAGCTTGGGACTAGCGGGGAACAATGAGCAGTTCTTC. It codes for CASLGLAGNNEQFF.

V usage is TRBV12-5 and J usage is TRBJ2-6; D is uncertain. Between the trimmed V and J ends, which lost 0 bases and 0 bases, there was a span of 9 bases. CDR3 size: 17 residues. Germline CDR1 is LGHNT and CDR2 is FRNRAP. CDR3 in amino acids: CASGLVFGSSGANVLTF. In nucleotides, the CDR3 is TGTGCTAGTGGTTTGGTATTTGGTAGCTCTGGGGCCAACGTCCTGACTTTC.

This clone occurred once. The chain joins TRBV10-1 to TRBJ1-5; D is possibly TRBD1 (6 bases). CDR3 size: 15 residues. V was cut by 11 bases and J by 1 base, with 18 bases left in between. Per the germline V gene, CDR1 is WNHNN and CDR2 is SYGVQD (reference sequence). The DNA of the CDR3 is TGCGCCCCAGGGGAGGGGCGGTCGAGCAATCAGCCCCAGCATTTT. Translation gives CAPGEGRSSNQPQHF.

This chain links TRBV29-1 with TRBJ1-1, with 10 bases identical to TRBD1. The germline V gene encodes CDR1 SQVTM and CDR2 ANQGSEA. The V segment lost 7 bases and the J segment 2 bases; nucleotides outside the gene matches: 7. This CDR3 is 14 amino acids long. CDR3 nucleotides: TGCAGCGCTGGGCGGACAGGGGGAAACACTGAAGCTTTCTTT. Translating gives CSAGRTGGNTEAFF.

The rearrangement uses TRBV19 and TRBJ2-5; 8 bases are shared with TRBD1. This CDR3 region has 13 residues. Germline V gives CDR1 LNHDA, CDR2 SQIVND (reference sequence). The V segment lost 10 bases and the J segment 2 bases; nucleotides outside the gene matches: 6. As DNA, the CDR3 is TGTGCCACCCGCAGGGGGCGTCAAGAGACCCAGTACTTC. It encodes CATRRGRQETQYF.

The CDR3 sequence: CASSEISGPYNEQFF. CDR3 in DNA: TGTGCCAGCAGTGAAATTAGCGGACCTTACAATGAGCAGTTCTTC. V usage is TRBV2 and J usage is TRBJ2-1; perhaps TRBD2 as D (6 bases). Germline values: CDR1 SNHLY, CDR2 FYNNEI. Trimming stripped 2 bases from V and 4 bases from J, with 12 bases between. This CDR3 contains 15 residues.

The chain couples TRBV11-2 to TRBJ2-5, with D unresolved. The CDR3 length is 14 residues. V was trimmed by 5 bases and J by 2 bases, leaving 12 bases between them. Germline loops: CDR1 SGHAT, CDR2 FQNNGV. CDR3 in amino acids: CASSPGGWQETQYF. The DNA of the CDR3 is TGTGCCAGCAGCCCCGGCGGATGGCAAGAGACCCAGTACTTC.

The chain employs TRBV27 and TRBJ1-2; D perhaps matches TRBD1 (6 bases). The CDR3 loop spans 16 amino acids. Trimming removed 6 bases at V and 0 bases at J, with 17 bases between. CDR1 is MNHEY, CDR2 SMNVEV, per germline (reference sequence). Written as DNA, the CDR3 is TGTGCCAGCAGCCATAACATGGCAGGGGCTAACTATGGCTACACCTTC. Translating it yields CASSHNMAGANYGYTF.

This chain uses TRBV6-1 with TRBJ2-7, with 11 bases that match TRBD1. J gave up 6 bases and V 7 bases, and 11 bases lay outside the gene matches. The CDR3 runs to 15 residues. Germline lookup yields CDR1 MNHNS and CDR2 SASEGT. The CDR3 DNA sequence: TGTGCCAGCAAATCCGGACAGGGGGCGAATTCCGAGCAGTACTTC. This translates into CASKSGQGANSEQYF.

The chain has TRBV13 and TRBJ2-1, with TRBD2 matching over 7 bases. Trimming removed 5 bases from V and 5 bases from J; junction bases left unmatched: 15. The germline CDR1 and CDR2 sequences are PRHDT and FYEKMQ (reference sequence). This CDR3 is built from 17 residues. CDR3 sequence (DNA): TGTGCCAGCAGCCCCCGATGGGCGGGGGAACCAGACAATGAGCAGTTCTTC. Protein product: CASSPRWAGEPDNEQFF.

V gene TRBV5-5 combines with J gene TRBJ1-1; unclear D gene. V was pared by 1 base and J by 1 base, with 8 bases between. Germline V gene sequence: CDR1 SGHKS, CDR2 YYEKEE (reference sequence). The CDR3 runs to 14 residues. DNA of the CDR3: TGTGCCAGCAGCTTGTTAGATCAGAACACTGAAGCTTTCTTT. Protein: CASSLLDQNTEAFF.

The V and J genes are TRBV7-6 and TRBJ2-3; D not certain. With 5 bases removed from V and 1 base from J, the gap between germline ends came to 13 bases. CDR3 size: 15 residues. Per germline, CDR1 SGHVS and CDR2 FNYEAQ. The CDR3, as DNA: TGTGCCAGCAGCAACTACGCCTCGGGCACAGATACGCAGTATTTT. Translation: CASSNYASGTDTQYF.

The rearrangement links TRBV5-1 to TRBJ1-1; TRBD1 agrees at 12 bases. The CDR3 spans 13 residues. V lost 0 bases, J lost 11 bases, and 2 bases stayed unmatched. The germline V gene has CDR1 SGHRS and CDR2 YFSETQ. This CDR3 is CASSLGDRGRAFF. In DNA form, the CDR3 reads TGCGCCAGCAGCTTGGGGGACAGGGGGCGGGCTTTCTTT.

This chain connects TRBV5-4 to TRBJ2-3; 12 bases agree with TRBD1. This CDR3 has 16 amino acids. V shed 4 bases and J 4 bases; nucleotides not matched to a gene: 7. Germline CDR1 and CDR2: SGHNT and YYREEE (reference sequence). The CDR3 coding sequence is TGTGCCAGCAGCGACCGGGACAGGGGGCGTGCAGATACGCAGTATTTT. Its protein product is CASSDRDRGRADTQYF.

The V call is TRBV4-1, the J call TRBJ2-7, with D possibly being TRBD2 (5 bases). Trimming took 0 bases from V and 5 from J, leaving 17 bases between them. Germline CDR1 reads MGHRA; CDR2 reads YSYEKL. The CDR3 is 16 residues long. The CDR3 DNA follows: TGCGCCAGCAGCCAAGATCGACTACGGCGGGCGGACGAGCAGTACTTC. This gives the protein CASSQDRLRRADEQYF.

The chain employs TRBV28 and TRBJ1-1; the D gene is possibly TRBD1 (6 bases). Trimming pared 4 bases from V and 2 bases from J, leaving 20 bases between. Germline-derived CDR1 and CDR2 are MDHEN and SYDVKM. The CDR3 covers 17 residues. CDR3 amino acids: CASSSVRGLRPNTEAFF. The DNA of the CDR3 is TGTGCCAGCAGTTCCGTTAGGGGGTTACGACCCAACACTGAAGCTTTCTTT.

The chain is built from TRBV19 and TRBJ2-7; no clear D. Germline values: CDR1 LNHDA, CDR2 SQIVND (reference sequence). The CDR3 runs to 13 residues. Trimming shortened V by 5 bases and J by 5 bases, and 13 bases separated the two germline ends. CDR3 in DNA: TGTGCCAGTAGTTCGCAGGTTCGCGACGAGCAGTACTTC. Its protein product is CASSSQVRDEQYF. Drawing the rest from reference TRBV19 and TRBJ2-7, the complete variable domain is DGGITQSPKYLFRKEGQNVTLSCEQNLNHDAMYWYRQDPGQGLRLIYYSQIVNDFQKGDIAEGYSVSREKKESFPLTVTSAQKNPTAFYLCASSSQVRDEQYFGPGTRLTVT.

This sequence joins TRBV2 and TRBJ1-5, with TRBD1 matching 7 bases. The CDR3 is made up of 15 amino acids. V was pared by 6 bases and J by 4 bases, with 9 bases of the junction left unmatched. Germline V gives CDR1 SNHLY, CDR2 FYNNEI. CDR3 loop: CASRANRDRNQPQHF. In nucleotides, the CDR3 is TGTGCCAGCAGAGCCAACCGGGACAGAAATCAGCCCCAGCATTTT.

The rearrangement joins TRBV7-9 to TRBJ2-7; maybe TRBD1 (5 bases). V lost 4 bases and J lost 7, with 14 bases in between. The CDR3 contains 13 residues. Germline V gene data show CDR1 as SEHNR and CDR2 as FQNEAQ (reference sequence). The CDR3 DNA reads TGTGCCAGCAGCTCCAGGGAACTACGAGAGCAGTACTTC. This encodes CASSSRELREQYF.

The chain employs TRBV5-1 and TRBJ2-3, with 12 bases identical to TRBD1. This CDR3 spans 15 amino acids. Germline V CDR1 and CDR2: SGHRS, YFSETQ. The trim removed 3 bases at V and 3 bases at J, leaving 2 bases unmatched. CDR3 in DNA: TGCGCCAGCAGCTGGGGACAGGGGGCAACAGATACGCAGTATTTT. This translates into CASSWGQGATDTQYF.

J is TRBJ1-1 and V is TRBV5-1, with 9 bases fitting TRBD1. Germline CDR1 reads SGHRS; CDR2 reads YFSETQ. The V and J ends lost 4 bases and 6 bases, in that order; junction bases with no gene match: 16. CDR3 length equals 17 residues. The CDR3 region is CASSTGTGLGTYPEAFF. Here the CDR3 DNA reads TGCGCCAGCAGCACCGGGACAGGGCTGGGGACTTACCCTGAAGCTTTCTTT.

This chain joins TRBV7-9 and TRBJ1-2; 7 nucleotides match TRBD1. CDR1 SEHNR and CDR2 FQNEAQ come from the germline V gene (reference sequence). Trimming cost V 5 bases and J 2 bases; bases outside gene matches: 8. The CDR3 spans 15 residues. The CDR3 bases are TGTGCCAGCAGCCCCCGGGACAGAGAAAACTATGGCTACACCTTC. Its translation is CASSPRDRENYGYTF.

The chain carries TRBV19 and TRBJ1-1, with TRBD1 matching over 10 bases. With V trimmed by 5 bases and J by 4 bases, 10 bases remained unmatched. The CDR3 spans 16 residues. The germline CDR1 and CDR2 sequences are LNHDA and SQIVND (reference sequence). The CDR3 coding sequence is TGTGCCAGTAGTGAGCGGAGGACAGGGGGGTTCACTGAAGCTTTCTTT. It encodes CASSERRTGGFTEAFF.

This clone was observed a few times. This rearrangement joins TRBV6-5 to TRBJ1-1, with D possibly being TRBD1 (5 bases). Germline CDR1 reads MNHEY; CDR2 reads SVGAGI. V lost 8 bases and J lost 0, with 13 bases in between. CDR3 length equals 14 residues. In nucleotides, the CDR3 is TGTGCCAGCGGCTACAGGAGACTGAACACTGAAGCTTTCTTT. Encoded protein: CASGYRRLNTEAFF.

The chain joins TRBV5-1 to TRBJ2-5; a weak D match, TRBD1 (6 bases). Germline V lookup: CDR1 SGHRS, CDR2 YFSETQ. The CDR3 totals 13 residues. V shed 5 bases and J shed 4 bases, with 12 bases lying between them. The CDR3 region has the DNA TGCGCCAGCAGGTCGCCAGGGGCAGAGACCCAGTACTTC. Its protein product is CASRSPGAETQYF.

J is TRBJ2-5 and V is TRBV2, with 8 bases aligning to TRBD2. The CDR3 has 16 residues. Germline V lookup: CDR1 SNHLY, CDR2 FYNNEI. Trimming removed 4 bases from V and 2 bases from J; junction bases left unmatched: 9. CDR3 sequence (DNA): TGTGCCAGCAGTGTAGGGACTAGAGGGAGACAAGAGACCCAGTACTTC. Protein: CASSVGTRGRQETQYF.